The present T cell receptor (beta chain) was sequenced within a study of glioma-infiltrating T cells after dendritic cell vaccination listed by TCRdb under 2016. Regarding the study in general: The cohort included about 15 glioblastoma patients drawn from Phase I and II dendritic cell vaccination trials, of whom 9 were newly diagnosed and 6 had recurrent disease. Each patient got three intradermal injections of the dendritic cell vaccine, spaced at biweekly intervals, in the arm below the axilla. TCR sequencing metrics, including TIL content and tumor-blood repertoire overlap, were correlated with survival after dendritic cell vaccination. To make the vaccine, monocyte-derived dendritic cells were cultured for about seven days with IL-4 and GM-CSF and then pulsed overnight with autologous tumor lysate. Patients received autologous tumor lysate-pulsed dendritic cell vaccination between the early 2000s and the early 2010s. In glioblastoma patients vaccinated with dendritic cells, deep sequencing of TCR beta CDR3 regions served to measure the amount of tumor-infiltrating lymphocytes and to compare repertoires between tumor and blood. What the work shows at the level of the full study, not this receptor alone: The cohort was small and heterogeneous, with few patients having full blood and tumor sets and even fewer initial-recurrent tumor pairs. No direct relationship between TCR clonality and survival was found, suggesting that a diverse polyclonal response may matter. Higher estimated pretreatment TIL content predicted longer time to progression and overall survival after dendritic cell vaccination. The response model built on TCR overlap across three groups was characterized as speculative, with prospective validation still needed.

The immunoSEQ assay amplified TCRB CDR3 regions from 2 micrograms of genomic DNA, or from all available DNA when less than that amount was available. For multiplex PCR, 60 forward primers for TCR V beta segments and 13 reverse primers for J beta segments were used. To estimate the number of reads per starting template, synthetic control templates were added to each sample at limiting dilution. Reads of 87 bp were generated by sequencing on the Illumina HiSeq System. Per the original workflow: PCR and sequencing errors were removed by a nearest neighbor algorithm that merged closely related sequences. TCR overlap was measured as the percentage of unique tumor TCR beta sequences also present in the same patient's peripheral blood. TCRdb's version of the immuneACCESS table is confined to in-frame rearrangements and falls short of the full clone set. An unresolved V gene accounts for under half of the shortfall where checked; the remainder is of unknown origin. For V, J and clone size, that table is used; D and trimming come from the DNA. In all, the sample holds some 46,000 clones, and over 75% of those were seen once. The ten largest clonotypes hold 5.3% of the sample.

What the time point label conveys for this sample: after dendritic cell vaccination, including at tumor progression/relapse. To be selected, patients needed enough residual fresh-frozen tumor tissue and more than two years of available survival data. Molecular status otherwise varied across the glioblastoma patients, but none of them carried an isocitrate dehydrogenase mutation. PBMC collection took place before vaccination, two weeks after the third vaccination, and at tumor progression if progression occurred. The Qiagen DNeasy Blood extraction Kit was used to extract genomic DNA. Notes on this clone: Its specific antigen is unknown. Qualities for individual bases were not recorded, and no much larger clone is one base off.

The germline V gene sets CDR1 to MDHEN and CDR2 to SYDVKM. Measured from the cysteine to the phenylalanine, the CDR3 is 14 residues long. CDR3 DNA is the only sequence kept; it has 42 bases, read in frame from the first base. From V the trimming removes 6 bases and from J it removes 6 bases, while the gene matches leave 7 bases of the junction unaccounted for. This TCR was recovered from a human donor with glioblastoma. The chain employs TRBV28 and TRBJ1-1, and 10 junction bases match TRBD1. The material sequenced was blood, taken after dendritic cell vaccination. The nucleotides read TGTGCCAGCAGACAGACAGGGGGCCGGGCTGAAGCTTTCTTT. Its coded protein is CASRQTGGRAEAFF. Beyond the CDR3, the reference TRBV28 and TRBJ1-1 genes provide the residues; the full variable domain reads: DVKVTQSSRYLVKRTGEKVFLECVQDMDHENMFWYRQDPGLGLRLIYFSYDVKMKEKGDIPEGYSVSREKKERFSLILESASTNQTSMYLCASRQTGGRAEAFFGQGTRLTVV.